This T cell receptor beta chain comes out of a study of T cell changes during pregnancy in multiple sclerosis. The data were produced by immunoSEQ multiplex PCR, yet TCRdb's version contains in-frame clones alone and is incomplete. The table shows 40,000 to 55,000 clones, with 75% to 90% occurring only once. CDR3 length: 17 amino acids. The V gene end was trimmed by 0 bases and the J gene end by 4 bases; junction bases not matched to a gene: 7. Germline CDR1 reads SGDLS; CDR2 reads YYNGEE. Source: peripheral blood, taken in the first trimester of pregnancy. The chain links TRBV9 to TRBJ2-1; 10 nucleotides align to TRBD2. This TCR was recovered from a female donor in good health, enrolled as a control in a pregnancy study. The CDR3 DNA is TGTGCCAGCAGCGTAGAAATTGGGACTAGCGCTTACAATGAGCAGTTCTTC. It encodes CASSVEIGTSAYNEQFF.